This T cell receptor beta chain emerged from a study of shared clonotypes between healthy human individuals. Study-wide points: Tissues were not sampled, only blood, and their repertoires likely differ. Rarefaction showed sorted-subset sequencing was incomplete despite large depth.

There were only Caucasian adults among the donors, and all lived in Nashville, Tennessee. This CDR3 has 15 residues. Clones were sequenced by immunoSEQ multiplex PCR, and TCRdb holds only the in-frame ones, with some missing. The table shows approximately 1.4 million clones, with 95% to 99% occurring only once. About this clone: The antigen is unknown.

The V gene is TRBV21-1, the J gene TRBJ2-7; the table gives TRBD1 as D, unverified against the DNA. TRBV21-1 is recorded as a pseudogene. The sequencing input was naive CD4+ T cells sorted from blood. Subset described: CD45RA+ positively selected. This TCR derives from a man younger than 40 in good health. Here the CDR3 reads CASSRPDRDRYEQYF. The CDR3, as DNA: TGTGCCAGCAGCAGACCGGACAGGGATAGGTACGAGCAGTACTTC.